A selection of T cell receptor beta chains follows, all from one sample in a study of cytomegalovirus exposure and HLA in healthy donors. Only in-frame clones appear in the TCRdb table, and some are missing; sequencing was by immunoSEQ multiplex PCR. The table includes hundreds of thousands of clones, about 90% detected once. The sample comprised PBMCs. The receptors stem from a woman aged 18-29 years in good health and CMV-seronegative. CDR3s include the opening cysteine and the closing phenylalanine or tryptophan. The D gene is left open where the match is weak. Size is stated for part of the rows, as once, few or many counts, or as a class when the clone is expanded.

.,TRBD1,TRBJ2-2,TRBV9,CASSVVPGTGGFGELFF,TGTGCCAGCAGCGTAGTTCCAGGGACAGGGGGCTTCGGGGAGCTGTTTTTT
.,.,TRBJ1-2,TRBV6-5,CASSPQGDYGYTF,TGTGCCAGCAGCCCACAGGGAGACTATGGCTACACCTTC
.,.,TRBJ2-7,TRBV6-1,CASSPYRVDGYEQYF,TGTGCCAGCAGTCCATACAGGGTCGATGGCTACGAGCAGTACTTC
.,.,TRBJ2-7,TRBV5-4,CASSSTGTSYEQYF,TGTGCCAGCAGCTCTACAGGCACGTCCTACGAGCAGTACTTC
.,.,TRBJ1-3,TRBV5-8,CASSPLGREAGNTIYF,TGTGCCAGCAGCCCCCTGGGGAGGGAGGCTGGAAACACCATATATTTT
few,TRBD1,TRBJ2-3,TRBV10-3,CAIGTASDTQYF,TGTGCCATCGGGACAGCCTCCGATACGCAGTATTTT
.,TRBD2,TRBJ2-7,TRBV6-6,CASSYSGSGGGYEQYF,TGTGCCAGCAGTTACTCCGGAAGCGGGGGGGGCTACGAGCAGTACTTC
.,TRBD1,TRBJ1-4,TRBV19,CASTQQGAHEKLFF,TGTGCCAGTACTCAACAGGGGGCGCATGAAAAACTGTTTTTT
.,TRBD1,TRBJ2-5,TRBV27,CASHRGETQYF,TGTGCCAGCCACAGGGGAGAGACCCAGTACTTC
once,.,TRBJ1-2,TRBV2,CASSEGGYGYTF,TGTGCCAGCAGTGAAGGAGGGTATGGCTACACCTTC
.,.,TRBJ1-1,TRBV5-4,CASSPGGNTEAFF,TGTGCCAGCAGCCCGGGGGGTAACACTGAAGCTTTCTTT
.,.,TRBJ2-5,TRBV9,CASSAGRGLETQYF,TGTGCCAGCAGCGCCGGGCGGGGGCTGGAGACCCAGTACTTC
.,TRBD2,TRBJ2-5,TRBV2,CASSEGRSGGAKETQYF,TGTGCCAGCAGTGAAGGGCGGAGCGGGGGGGCGAAAGAGACCCAGTACTTC
.,TRBD1,TRBJ2-7,TRBV7-2,CASSLVGTAAYEQYF,TGTGCCAGCAGCTTAGTAGGGACAGCAGCCTACGAGCAGTACTTC
.,TRBD2,TRBJ2-5,TRBV7-8,CASSISGLAGEETQYF,TGTGCCAGCAGCATCTCGGGACTAGCGGGGGAAGAGACCCAGTACTTC
.,.,TRBJ2-7,TRBV19,CASSDSGYEQYF,TGTGCCAGTTCCGATAGCGGATACGAGCAGTACTTC
.,.,TRBJ1-2,TRBV6-5,CASSYSDRSYGYTF,TGTGCCAGCAGTTACTCAGACAGGAGCTATGGCTACACCTTC
.,TRBD2,TRBJ2-5,TRBV11-2,CASSGLAGGLGETQYF,TGTGCCAGCAGCGGACTAGCGGGGGGGCTCGGAGAGACCCAGTACTTC
.,TRBD1,TRBJ2-2,TRBV25-1,CASSVDREVGELFF,TGTGCCAGCAGTGTGGACAGGGAAGTCGGGGAGCTGTTTTTT
.,.,TRBJ1-2,TRBV11-2,CASSSPTIWGYTF,TGTGCCAGCAGCTCCCCGACAATTTGGGGCTACACCTTC
.,TRBD1,TRBJ1-2,TRBV29-1,CSVAQGGPYGYTF,TGCAGCGTTGCGCAGGGGGGTCCCTATGGCTACACCTTC
once,.,TRBJ1-2,TRBV30,CAWSRGHESSYTF,TGTGCCTGGAGCCGAGGACATGAGTCTAGCTACACCTTC
.,TRBD1,TRBJ2-2,TRBV5-1,CASSLDAQGASGELFF,TGCGCCAGCAGCTTGGATGCGCAGGGGGCCTCCGGGGAGCTGTTTTTT
.,TRBD1,TRBJ1-6,TRBV5-6,CASSTRQGRNSPLHF,TGTGCCAGCAGCACTCGACAGGGTCGGAATTCACCCCTCCACTTT
.,.,TRBJ1-1,TRBV9,CASSPRVGGEGMNTEAFF,TGTGCCAGCAGCCCCCGAGTAGGGGGGGAGGGAATGAACACTGAAGCTTTCTTT
.,.,TRBJ2-7,TRBV29-1,CSAQGGSYEQYF,TGCAGCGCCCAGGGTGGGTCCTACGAGCAGTACTTC
.,.,TRBJ2-7,TRBV30,CAWTLDSYEQYF,TGTGCCTGGACCCTGGACAGCTACGAGCAGTACTTC
.,.,TRBJ2-7,TRBV5-4,CASSSFNLLSEQYF,TGTGCCAGCAGCTCCTTCAATCTCCTCTCCGAGCAGTACTTC
.,.,TRBJ1-1,TRBV6-1,CASSEYVRNTEAFF,TGTGCCAGCAGTGAATACGTGAGGAACACTGAAGCTTTCTTT
.,.,TRBJ2-7,TRBV9,CASSAGRHSYEQYF,TGTGCCAGCAGCGCGGGGAGACATTCCTACGAGCAGTACTTC
few,TRBD1,TRBJ1-6,TRBV10-2,CASSERGQGTNSPLHF,TGCGCCAGCAGTGAGCGAGGACAGGGGACAAATTCACCCCTCCACTTT
.,TRBD1,TRBJ1-2,TRBV2,CASSTQGANYSYTF,TGTGCCAGCAGTACTCAGGGGGCCAACTATAGCTACACCTTC
.,TRBD2,TRBJ2-3,TRBV27,CASSLSLGLAGLDTQYF,TGTGCCAGCAGTTTATCCCTAGGGCTAGCGGGGCTAGATACGCAGTATTTT
.,TRBD1,TRBJ1-2,TRBV19,CASSSGTGGLSYTF,TGTGCCAGTAGTTCTGGGACAGGGGGACTGAGCTACACCTTC
once,.,TRBJ1-1,TRBV19,CASIEALNTEAFF,TGTGCCAGTATCGAGGCTTTGAACACTGAAGCTTTCTTT
.,.,TRBJ1-2,TRBV2,CASSENRDYGYTF,TGTGCCAGCAGTGAAAATCGGGACTATGGCTACACCTTC
.,TRBD1,TRBJ1-5,TRBV11-3,CASSASPRDSQSNQPQHF,TGTGCCAGCAGCGCTAGCCCCCGGGACAGTCAGAGCAATCAGCCCCAGCATTTT
.,.,TRBJ1-1,TRBV27,CASSFRGIKNTEAFF,TGTGCCAGCAGTTTCAGAGGGATCAAGAACACTGAAGCTTTCTTT
.,TRBD1,TRBJ2-2,TRBV7-9,CASSILKAGTGKTGELFF,TGTGCCAGCAGCATACTTAAGGCCGGGACAGGGAAAACCGGGGAGCTGTTTTTT
.,TRBD1,TRBJ1-2,TRBV9,CASSAPTGGDGYTF,TGTGCCAGCAGCGCTCCAACAGGGGGCGATGGCTACACCTTC
.,TRBD1,TRBJ1-5,TRBV5-1,CASSLWAHRGGDNQPQHF,TGCGCCAGCAGCTTGTGGGCACACAGGGGTGGCGACAATCAGCCCCAGCATTTT
once,TRBD2,TRBJ2-1,TRBV7-2,CASSLRSSGAYNEQFF,TGTGCCAGCAGCTTAAGGTCTAGCGGGGCTTACAATGAGCAGTTCTTC
.,.,TRBJ1-1,TRBV7-6,CASSPAPGGRAFF,TGTGCCAGCAGCCCCGCCCCGGGGGGAAGAGCTTTCTTT
.,TRBD2,TRBJ2-7,TRBV7-8,CASSLIAGTYEQYF,TGTGCCAGCAGCTTAATAGCGGGGACCTACGAGCAGTACTTC
.,.,TRBJ1-5,TRBV2,CASSETGFNQPQHF,TGTGCCAGCAGTGAAACAGGTTTCAATCAGCCCCAGCATTTT
.,.,TRBJ1-6,TRBV7-6,CASSLNGQFNSPLHF,TGTGCCAGCAGCTTAAACGGACAGTTTAATTCACCCCTCCACTTT
.,.,TRBJ1-4,TRBV7-9,CASSRPDSNEKLFF,TGTGCCAGCAGCCGGCCGGACAGTAATGAAAAACTGTTTTTT
.,.,TRBJ1-2,TRBV19,CASSSGSPGSYGYTF,TGTGCCAGTAGTAGTGGGAGTCCGGGGTCCTATGGCTACACCTTC
.,TRBD1,TRBJ1-6,TRBV19,CASSRGQGASPLHF,TGTGCCAGTAGTAGGGGACAGGGTGCTTCACCCCTCCACTTT
.,TRBD2,TRBJ2-1,TRBV18,CASSATSGGADKFF,TGTGCCAGCTCCGCAACTAGCGGGGGGGCGGATAAGTTCTTC
.,.,TRBJ2-2,TRBV1,CTSTGVLTQNTGELFF,TGCACCAGCACGGGGGTCCTTACACAAAACACCGGGGAGCTGTTTTTT
.,.,TRBJ1-1,TRBV19,CATSRGVVTEAFF,TGTGCCACTAGTAGGGGAGTTGTCACTGAAGCTTTCTTT